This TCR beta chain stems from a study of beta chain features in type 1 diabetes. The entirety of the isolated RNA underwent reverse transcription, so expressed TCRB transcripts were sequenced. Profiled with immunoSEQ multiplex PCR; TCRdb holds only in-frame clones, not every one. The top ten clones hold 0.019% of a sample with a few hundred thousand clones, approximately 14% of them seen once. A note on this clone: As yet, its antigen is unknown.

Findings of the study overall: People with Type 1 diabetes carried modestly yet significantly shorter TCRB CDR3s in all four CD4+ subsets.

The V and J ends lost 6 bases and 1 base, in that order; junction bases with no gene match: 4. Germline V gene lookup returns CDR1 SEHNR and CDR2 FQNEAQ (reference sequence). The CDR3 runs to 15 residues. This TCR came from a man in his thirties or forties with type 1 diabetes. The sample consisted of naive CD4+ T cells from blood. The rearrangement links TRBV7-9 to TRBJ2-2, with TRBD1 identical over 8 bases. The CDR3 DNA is TGTGCCAGCAGGCAGGGGGCGCAGAACACCGGGGAGCTGTTTTTT. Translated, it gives CASRQGAQNTGELFF.